The TCR beta chain under discussion was sequenced for a study of shared clonotypes between healthy human individuals. Notes on the study in general: It was the non-shared clonotypes that had lower generation probabilities than clonotypes shared by all four donors.

Deep level was the assay's run setting. Sequenced by immunoSEQ multiplex PCR; TCRdb stores in-frame clones only, minus some. The sample carries around 1.1 million clones, 70% to 80% recorded once. The study drew all its donors from Caucasian adults living in Nashville, Tennessee. Turning to this clone: Its matching antigen is unknown.

The sequence came from a man aged 18 to 29 in good health. Some clones in this sample may be carry-over from other donors' samples. Sequencing input: memory CD4+ T cells from PBMCs. The subset: CD45RA-negative fraction.

The CDR3 loop reads CASTPRGDSNEQFF. In nucleotides, the CDR3 is TGCGCCAGCACCCCCCGAGGGGACAGCAATGAGCAGTTCTTC. The chain links TRBV5-1 to TRBJ2-1, with 7 bases matching TRBD1. The CDR3 has 14 amino acids. V was clipped by 6 bases and J by 6 bases; unmatched bases: 9. The germline gives CDR1 SGHRS, CDR2 YFSETQ.